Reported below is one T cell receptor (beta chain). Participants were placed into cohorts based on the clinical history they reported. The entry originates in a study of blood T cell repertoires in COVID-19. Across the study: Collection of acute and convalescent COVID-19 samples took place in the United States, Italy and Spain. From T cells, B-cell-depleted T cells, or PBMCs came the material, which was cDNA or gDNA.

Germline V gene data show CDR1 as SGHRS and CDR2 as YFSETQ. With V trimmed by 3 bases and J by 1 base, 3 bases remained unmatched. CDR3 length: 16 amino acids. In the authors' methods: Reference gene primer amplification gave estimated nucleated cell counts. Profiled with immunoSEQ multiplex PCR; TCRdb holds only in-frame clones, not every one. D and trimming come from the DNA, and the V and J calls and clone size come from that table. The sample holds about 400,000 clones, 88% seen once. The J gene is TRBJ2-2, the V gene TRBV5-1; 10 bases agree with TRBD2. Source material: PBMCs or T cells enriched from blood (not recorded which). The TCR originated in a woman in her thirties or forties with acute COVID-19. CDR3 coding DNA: TGCGCCAGCAGCTCTCTAGCGGGGGTGAACACCGGGGAGCTGTTTTTT. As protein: CASSSLAGVNTGELFF.